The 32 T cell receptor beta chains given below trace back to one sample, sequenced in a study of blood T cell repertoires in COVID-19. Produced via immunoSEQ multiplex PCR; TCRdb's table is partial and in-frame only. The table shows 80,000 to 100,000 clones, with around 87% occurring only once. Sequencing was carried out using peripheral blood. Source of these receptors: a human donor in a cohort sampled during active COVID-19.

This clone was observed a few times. The CDR3 DNA reads TGTGCCATCAGTGAGTCTGCGGCTACGATTGGGGAGCTGTTTTTT. Protein sequence: CAISESAATIGELFF. This rearrangement joins TRBV10-3 to TRBJ2-2; D unclear. This CDR3 comprises 15 residues. With 0 bases removed from V and 8 bases from J, the gap between germline ends came to 13 bases. The germline gives CDR1 ENHRY, CDR2 SYGVKD.

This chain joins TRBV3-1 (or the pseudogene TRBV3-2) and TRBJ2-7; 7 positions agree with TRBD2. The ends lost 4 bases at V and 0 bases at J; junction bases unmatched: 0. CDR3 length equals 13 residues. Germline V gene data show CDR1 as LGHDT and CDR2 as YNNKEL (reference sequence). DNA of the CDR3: TGTGCCAGCAGCCGACTAGCCTCCTACGAGCAGTACTTC. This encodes CASSRLASYEQYF.

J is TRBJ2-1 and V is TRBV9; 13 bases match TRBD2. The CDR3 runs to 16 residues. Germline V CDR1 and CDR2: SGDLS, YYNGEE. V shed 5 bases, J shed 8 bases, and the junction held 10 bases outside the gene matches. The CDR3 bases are TGTGCCAGCAGTTCTGGGACTAGCGGGACTTTCGATGAGCAGTTCTTC. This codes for CASSSGTSGTFDEQFF.

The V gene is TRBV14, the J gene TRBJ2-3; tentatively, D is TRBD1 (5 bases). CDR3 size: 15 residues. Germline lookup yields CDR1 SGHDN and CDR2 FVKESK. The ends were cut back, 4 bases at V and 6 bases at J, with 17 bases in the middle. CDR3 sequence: CASSRDRSSWDTQYF. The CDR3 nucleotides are TGTGCCAGCAGCCGAGACAGATCCTCTTGGGATACGCAGTATTTT.

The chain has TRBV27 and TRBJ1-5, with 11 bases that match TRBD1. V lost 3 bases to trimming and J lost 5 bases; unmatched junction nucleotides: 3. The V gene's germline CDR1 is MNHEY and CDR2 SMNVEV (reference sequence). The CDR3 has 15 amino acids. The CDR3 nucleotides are TGTGCCAGCAGTTTGGGGACAGGGGGTTATCAGCCCCAGCATTTT. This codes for CASSLGTGGYQPQHF.

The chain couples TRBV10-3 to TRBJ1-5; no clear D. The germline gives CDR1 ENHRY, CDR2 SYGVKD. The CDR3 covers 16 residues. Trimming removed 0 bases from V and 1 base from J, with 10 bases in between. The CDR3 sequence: CAISESLPGSNQPQHF. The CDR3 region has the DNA TGTGCCATCAGTGAGTCTCTACCGGGGAGCAATCAGCCCCAGCATTTT.

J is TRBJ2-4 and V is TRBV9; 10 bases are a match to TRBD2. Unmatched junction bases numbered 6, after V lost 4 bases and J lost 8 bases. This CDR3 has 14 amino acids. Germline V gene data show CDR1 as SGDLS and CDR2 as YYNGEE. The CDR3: CASSPTSGTYIQYF. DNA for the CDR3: TGTGCCAGCAGCCCTACTAGCGGGACCTACATTCAGTACTTC.

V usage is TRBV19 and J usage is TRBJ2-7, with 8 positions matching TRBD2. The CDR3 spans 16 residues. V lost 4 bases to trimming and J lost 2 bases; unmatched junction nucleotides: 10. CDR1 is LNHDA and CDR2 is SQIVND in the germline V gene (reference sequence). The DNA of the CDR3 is TGTGCCAGTAGTAGGAAACTCGAGCGGGAGACCTACGAGCAGTACTTC. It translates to CASSRKLERETYEQYF.

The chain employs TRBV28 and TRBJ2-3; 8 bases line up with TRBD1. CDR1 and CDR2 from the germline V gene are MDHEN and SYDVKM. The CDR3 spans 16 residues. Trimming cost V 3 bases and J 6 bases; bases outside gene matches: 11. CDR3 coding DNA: TGTGCCAGCAGTTTTGTCGGCAGGACAGGGAGGGATACGCAGTATTTT. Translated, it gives CASSFVGRTGRDTQYF.

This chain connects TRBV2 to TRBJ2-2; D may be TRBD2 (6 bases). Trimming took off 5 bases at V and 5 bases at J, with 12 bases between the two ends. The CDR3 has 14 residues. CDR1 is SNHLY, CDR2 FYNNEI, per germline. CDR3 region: CASSPGVWTGELFF. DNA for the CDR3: TGTGCCAGCAGTCCGGGAGTTTGGACCGGGGAGCTGTTTTTT.

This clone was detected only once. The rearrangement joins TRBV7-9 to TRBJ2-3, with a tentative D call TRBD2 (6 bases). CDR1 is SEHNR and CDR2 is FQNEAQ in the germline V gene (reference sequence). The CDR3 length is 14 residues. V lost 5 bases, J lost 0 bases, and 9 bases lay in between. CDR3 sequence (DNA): TGTGCCAGCAGCGGGGGGTTAAGCACAGATACGCAGTATTTT. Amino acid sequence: CASSGGLSTDTQYF.

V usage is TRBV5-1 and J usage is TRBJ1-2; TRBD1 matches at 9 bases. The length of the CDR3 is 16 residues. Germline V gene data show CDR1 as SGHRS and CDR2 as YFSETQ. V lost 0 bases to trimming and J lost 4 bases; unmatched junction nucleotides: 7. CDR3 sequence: CASSLGQGDLSYGYTF. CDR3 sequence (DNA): TGCGCCAGCAGCTTGGGACAGGGGGATTTGAGCTATGGCTACACCTTC.

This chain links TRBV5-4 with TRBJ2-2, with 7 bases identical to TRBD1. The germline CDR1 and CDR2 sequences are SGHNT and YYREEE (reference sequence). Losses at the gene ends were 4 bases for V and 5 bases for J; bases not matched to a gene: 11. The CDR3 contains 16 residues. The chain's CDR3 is CASSPRQGRGTGELFF. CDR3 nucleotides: TGTGCCAGCAGCCCGCGACAGGGAAGGGGGACCGGGGAGCTGTTTTTT.

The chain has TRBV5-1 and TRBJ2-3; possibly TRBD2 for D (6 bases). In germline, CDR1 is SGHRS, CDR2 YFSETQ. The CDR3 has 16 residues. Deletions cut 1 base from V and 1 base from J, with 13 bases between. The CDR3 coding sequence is TGCGCCAGCAGCTTGAGCCGCGGGAAGGGCACAGATACGCAGTATTTT. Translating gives CASSLSRGKGTDTQYF.

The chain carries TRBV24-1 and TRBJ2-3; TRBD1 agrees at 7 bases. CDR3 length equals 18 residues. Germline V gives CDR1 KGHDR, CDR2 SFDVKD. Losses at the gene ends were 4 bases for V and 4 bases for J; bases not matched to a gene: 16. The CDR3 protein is CATSDSSWKQGTADTQYF. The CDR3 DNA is TGTGCCACCAGTGACTCTTCCTGGAAACAGGGGACCGCAGATACGCAGTATTTT.

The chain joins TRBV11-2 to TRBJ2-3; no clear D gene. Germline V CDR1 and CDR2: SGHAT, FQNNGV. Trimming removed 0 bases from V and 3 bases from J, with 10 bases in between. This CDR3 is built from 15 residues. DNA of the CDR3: TGTGCCAGCAGCTTAGATGGCACGACAACAGATACGCAGTATTTT. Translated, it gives CASSLDGTTTDTQYF.

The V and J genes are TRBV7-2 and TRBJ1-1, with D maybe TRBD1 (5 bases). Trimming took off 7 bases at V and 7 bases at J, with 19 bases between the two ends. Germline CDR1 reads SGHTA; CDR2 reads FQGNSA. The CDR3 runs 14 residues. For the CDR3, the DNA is TGTGCCAGCATGCAAAAGCCCGGACAAATTGAAGCTTTCTTT. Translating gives CASMQKPGQIEAFF.

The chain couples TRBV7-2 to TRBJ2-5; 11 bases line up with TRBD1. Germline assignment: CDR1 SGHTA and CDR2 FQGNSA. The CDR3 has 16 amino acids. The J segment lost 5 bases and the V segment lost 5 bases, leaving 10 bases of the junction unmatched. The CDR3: CASSKGTGGWDETQYF. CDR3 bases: TGTGCCAGCAGCAAAGGGACAGGGGGATGGGATGAGACCCAGTACTTC.

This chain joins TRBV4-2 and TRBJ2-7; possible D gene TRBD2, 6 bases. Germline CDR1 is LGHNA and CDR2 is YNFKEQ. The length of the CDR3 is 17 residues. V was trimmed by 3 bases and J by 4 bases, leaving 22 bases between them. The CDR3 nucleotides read TGTGCCAGCAGCCATATGACCGGGAGCGCCGCCGGGTACGAGCAGTACTTC. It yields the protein CASSHMTGSAAGYEQYF.

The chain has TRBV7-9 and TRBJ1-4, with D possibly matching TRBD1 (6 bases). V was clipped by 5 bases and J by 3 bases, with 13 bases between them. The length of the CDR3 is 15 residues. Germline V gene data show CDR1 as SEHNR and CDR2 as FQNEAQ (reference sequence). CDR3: CASSVGTLSNEKLFF. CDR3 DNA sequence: TGTGCCAGCAGCGTTGGGACACTATCTAATGAAAAACTGTTTTTT.

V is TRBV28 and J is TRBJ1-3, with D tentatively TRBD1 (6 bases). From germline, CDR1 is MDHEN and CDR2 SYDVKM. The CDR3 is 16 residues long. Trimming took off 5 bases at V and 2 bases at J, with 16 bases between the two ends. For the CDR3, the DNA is TGTGCCAGCAGTCCAGAACTCAACAGGGCTGGAAACACCATATATTTT. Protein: CASSPELNRAGNTIYF.

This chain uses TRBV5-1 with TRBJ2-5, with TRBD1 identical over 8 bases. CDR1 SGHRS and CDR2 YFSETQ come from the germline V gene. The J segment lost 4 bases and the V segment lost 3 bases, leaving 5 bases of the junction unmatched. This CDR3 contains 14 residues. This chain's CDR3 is CASSSGQGVETQYF. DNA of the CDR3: TGCGCCAGCAGCTCTGGACAGGGCGTAGAGACCCAGTACTTC.

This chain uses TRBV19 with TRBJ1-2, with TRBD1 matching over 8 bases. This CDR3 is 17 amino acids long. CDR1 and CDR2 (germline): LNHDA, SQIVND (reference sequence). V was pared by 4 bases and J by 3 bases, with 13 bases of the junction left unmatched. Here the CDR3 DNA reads TGTGCCAGTAGTAATATTCGGACAGGGACTTTGGACTATGGCTACACCTTC. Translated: CASSNIRTGTLDYGYTF. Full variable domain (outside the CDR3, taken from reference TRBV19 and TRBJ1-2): DGGITQSPKYLFRKEGQNVTLSCEQNLNHDAMYWYRQDPGQGLRLIYYSQIVNDFQKGDIAEGYSVSREKKESFPLTVTSAQKNPTAFYLCASSNIRTGTLDYGYTFGSGTRLTVV.

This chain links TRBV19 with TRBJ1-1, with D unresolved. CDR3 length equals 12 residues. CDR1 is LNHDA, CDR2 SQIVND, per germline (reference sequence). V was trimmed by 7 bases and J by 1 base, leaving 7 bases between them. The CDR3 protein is CASKLQNTEAFF. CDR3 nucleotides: TGTGCCAGTAAACTGCAGAACACTGAAGCTTTCTTT.

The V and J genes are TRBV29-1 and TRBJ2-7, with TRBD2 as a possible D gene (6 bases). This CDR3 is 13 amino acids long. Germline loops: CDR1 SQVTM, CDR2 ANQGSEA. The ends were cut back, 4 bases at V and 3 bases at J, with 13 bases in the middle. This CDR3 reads CSVGRGPNYEQYF. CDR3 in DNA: TGCAGCGTTGGGAGGGGCCCTAACTACGAGCAGTACTTC.

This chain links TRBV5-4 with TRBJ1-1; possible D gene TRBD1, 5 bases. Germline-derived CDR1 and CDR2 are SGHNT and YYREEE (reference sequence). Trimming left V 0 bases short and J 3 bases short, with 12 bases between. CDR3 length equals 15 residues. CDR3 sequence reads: CASSLGGRVDTEAFF. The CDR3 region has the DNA TGTGCCAGCAGCTTGGGTGGCAGGGTAGACACTGAAGCTTTCTTT.

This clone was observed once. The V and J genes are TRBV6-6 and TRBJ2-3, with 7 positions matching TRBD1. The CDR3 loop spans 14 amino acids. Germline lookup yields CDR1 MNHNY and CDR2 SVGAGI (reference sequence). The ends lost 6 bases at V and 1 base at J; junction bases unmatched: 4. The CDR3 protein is CASRPQGGTDTQYF. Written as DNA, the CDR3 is TGTGCCAGCAGGCCTCAGGGGGGCACAGATACGCAGTATTTT.

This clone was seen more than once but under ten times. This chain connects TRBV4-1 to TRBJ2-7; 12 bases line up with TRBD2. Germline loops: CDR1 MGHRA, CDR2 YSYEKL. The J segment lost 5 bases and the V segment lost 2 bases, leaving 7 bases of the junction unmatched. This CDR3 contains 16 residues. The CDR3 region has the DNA TGCGCCAGCAGCCAATGGTCTAGCGGGAGGGCCCACGAGCAGTACTTC. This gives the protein CASSQWSSGRAHEQYF.

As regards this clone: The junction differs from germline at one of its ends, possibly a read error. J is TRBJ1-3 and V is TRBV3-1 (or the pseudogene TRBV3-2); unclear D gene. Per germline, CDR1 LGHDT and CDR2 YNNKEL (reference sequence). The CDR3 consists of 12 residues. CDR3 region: CASSQEGSQEHF. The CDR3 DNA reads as TGTGCCAGCAGCCAAGAGGGGAGCCAAGAACATTTT.

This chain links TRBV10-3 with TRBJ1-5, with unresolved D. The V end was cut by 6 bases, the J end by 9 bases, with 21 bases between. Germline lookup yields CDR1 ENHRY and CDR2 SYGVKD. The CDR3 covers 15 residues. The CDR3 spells CAISEQEYYFSPQHF. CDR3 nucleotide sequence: TGTGCCATCAGCGAACAAGAGTACTATTTTTCGCCCCAGCATTTT.

CDR3 DNA sequence: TGTGCCATCAGTGAGTGGGACAGCCACTCCTATAATTCACCCCTCCACTTT. Protein product: CAISEWDSHSYNSPLHF. V is TRBV10-3 and J is TRBJ1-6, with TRBD1 identical over 7 bases. Germline trimming cut 1 base from V and 0 bases from J; bases unmatched to any gene: 3. Germline V CDR1 and CDR2: ENHRY, SYGVKD. There are 17 residues in the CDR3.

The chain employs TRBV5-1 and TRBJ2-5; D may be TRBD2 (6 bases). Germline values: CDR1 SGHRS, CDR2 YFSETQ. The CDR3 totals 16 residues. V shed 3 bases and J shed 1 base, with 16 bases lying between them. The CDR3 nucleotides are TGCGCCAGCAGCTCGCTGGGTAGCGGAGCCCAAGAGACCCAGTACTTC. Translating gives CASSSLGSGAQETQYF.